A single sample gave rise to the 31 T cell receptor beta chains below, sequenced in a study of control samples from healthy donors and cancer patients. The method was immunoSEQ multiplex PCR; TCRdb's version includes in-frame clones alone and lacks a portion of them. The sample contains roughly 170,000 clones, 88% of which appear only once. Source material: blood. The receptors shown here come from a woman aged 30 to 39 in good health.

J is TRBJ2-1 and V is TRBV4-2, with D possibly being TRBD2 (6 bases). The germline gives CDR1 LGHNA, CDR2 YNFKEQ. This CDR3 contains 13 residues. The germline V and J ends were trimmed by 0 bases and 9 bases, with 9 bases remaining between them. Here the CDR3 reads CASSQDLGGEQFF. DNA for the CDR3: TGTGCCAGCAGCCAAGATTTGGGGGGTGAGCAGTTCTTC.

This clone turned up a few times. J is TRBJ2-3 and V is TRBV5-1; 10 bases align to TRBD2. The CDR3 length is 14 residues. V shed 9 bases, J shed 3 bases, and the junction held 7 bases outside the gene matches. The germline V gene encodes CDR1 SGHRS and CDR2 YFSETQ. CDR3 region: CATSAGGLTDTQYF. In DNA form, the CDR3 reads TGCGCCACTTCAGCGGGAGGGTTGACAGATACGCAGTATTTT. The full variable domain, with the rest looked up from reference TRBV5-1 and TRBJ2-3, is KAGVTQTPRYLIKTRGQQVTLSCSPISGHRSVSWYQQTPGQGLQFLFEYFSETQRNKGNFPGRFSGRQFSNSRSEMNVSTLELGDSALYLCATSAGGLTDTQYFGPGTRLTVL.

The CDR3 sequence is CASSQDSSANYGYTF. CDR3 bases: TGTGCCAGCAGCCAAGATAGCTCAGCTAACTATGGCTACACCTTC. The chain joins TRBV4-2 to TRBJ1-2; D remains unclear. The germline V gene encodes CDR1 LGHNA and CDR2 YNFKEQ. The ends were cut back, 0 bases at V and 0 bases at J, with 8 bases in the middle. This CDR3 spans 15 amino acids.

The chain employs TRBV20-1 and TRBJ1-1; D gene unclear. CDR1 is DFQATT, CDR2 SNEGSKA, per germline (reference sequence). V lost 0 bases to trimming and J lost 6 bases, with 5 bases between them. CDR3 size: 11 residues. In DNA form, the CDR3 reads TGCAGTGCTAGAGATAGTGCTGAAGCTTTCTTT. Protein product: CSARDSAEAFF.

This sequence joins TRBV27 and TRBJ2-5; 8 nucleotides align to TRBD1. The CDR3 runs 14 residues. In germline, CDR1 is MNHEY, CDR2 SMNVEV (reference sequence). Germline trimming cut 2 bases from V and 2 bases from J; bases unmatched to any gene: 1. CDR3 DNA: TGTGCCAGCAGTTTACAGGGGGCTCAAGAGACCCAGTACTTC. It is translated as CASSLQGAQETQYF.

The chain links TRBV30 to TRBJ2-5; 12 positions match TRBD2. The germline CDR1 and CDR2 sequences are GTSNPN and SVGIG (reference sequence). The CDR3 consists of 15 residues. J gave up 5 bases and V 0 bases, and 4 bases lay outside the gene matches. CDR3 amino acids: CAWSVASGGVETQYF. Here the CDR3 DNA reads TGTGCCTGGAGTGTAGCTAGCGGGGGGGTTGAGACCCAGTACTTC.

This clone appeared a single time. V and J are TRBV18 and TRBJ1-1; D gene ambiguous. V was pared by 2 bases and J by 2 bases, with 3 bases between. This CDR3 region has 12 residues. Germline V lookup: CDR1 KGHSH, CDR2 LQKENI. CDR3 sequence reads: CASSPINTEAFF. The CDR3 DNA reads TGTGCCAGCTCACCAATAAACACTGAAGCTTTCTTT.

Of note for this clone: One junction end does not reproduce the germline sequence, and a read error may be involved. The genes are TRBV3-1 (or the pseudogene TRBV3-2) and TRBJ2-7; D ambiguous. The CDR3 extends over 13 amino acids. Germline-derived CDR1 and CDR2 are LGHDT and YNNKEL (reference sequence). CDR3 sequence (DNA): TGTGCCAGCAGCGAAGACGGATCCTACGAGCAGTACTTC. Its translation: CASSEDGSYEQYF.

The count of this clone is one. The chain carries TRBV5-1 and TRBJ2-1; 9 nucleotides match TRBD1. Germline trimming cut 2 bases from V and 3 bases from J; bases unmatched to any gene: 6. Per germline, CDR1 SGHRS and CDR2 YFSETQ. This CDR3 has 16 amino acids. CDR3 amino acids: CASSFAGTGIYNEQFF. Written as DNA, the CDR3 is TGCGCCAGCAGCTTCGCCGGGACAGGGATCTACAATGAGCAGTTCTTC.

This clone has just a few counts. This chain links TRBV5-5 with TRBJ1-1, with D maybe TRBD1 (6 bases). The CDR3 has 14 residues. CDR1 and CDR2 (germline): SGHKS, YYEKEE (reference sequence). V was cut by 0 bases and J by 6 bases, with 12 bases left in between. This CDR3 is CASSLEQGLSEAFF. Here the CDR3 DNA reads TGTGCCAGCAGCTTGGAACAGGGTTTATCTGAAGCTTTCTTT.

J is TRBJ2-7 and V is TRBV2; the D is unclear. Germline assignment: CDR1 SNHLY and CDR2 FYNNEI. This CDR3 has 12 residues. The germline V and J ends were trimmed by 10 bases and 0 bases, with 10 bases remaining between them. The CDR3 DNA is TGTGCCACCGGAGAGAGCTCCTACGAGCAGTACGTC. Protein: CATGESSYEQYV.

The genes are TRBV9 and TRBJ1-2; 9 bases are shared with TRBD1. The junction had 7 bases not matched to a gene; V was cut back by 3 bases and J by 4 bases. This CDR3 is built from 15 residues. Germline assignment: CDR1 SGDLS and CDR2 YYNGEE. In DNA, the CDR3 is TGTGCCAGCAGCGCCCCGGGACAGGGAGTCTATGGCTACACCTTC. As protein: CASSAPGQGVYGYTF.

V usage is TRBV12-3 or TRBV12-4 and J usage is TRBJ1-3; no definite D call. The CDR3 is made up of 12 amino acids. The V end lost 8 bases, the J end lost 4 bases, and 9 bases lay between the germline ends. CDR3: CASARGGNTIYF. Written as DNA, the CDR3 is TGTGCCAGCGCCCGCGGGGGAAACACCATATATTTT.

Many counts were recorded for this clone. J is TRBJ1-3 and V is TRBV6-6, with D possibly matching TRBD1 (5 bases). Germline V gives CDR1 MNHNY, CDR2 SVGAGI (reference sequence). Trimming removed 5 bases at V and 0 bases at J, with 17 bases between. The CDR3 runs to 17 residues. CDR3 residues: CASSRTGSMLSGNTIYF. The CDR3 DNA sequence: TGTGCCAGCAGTCGCACAGGTTCGATGCTCTCTGGAAACACCATATATTTT.

This chain joins TRBV18 and TRBJ2-1; D is ambiguous. CDR3 length: 13 amino acids. Germline CDR1 and CDR2: KGHSH and LQKENI. Between the trimmed V and J ends, which lost 3 bases and 15 bases, there was a span of 18 bases. This CDR3 is CASSPVADTEPFF. DNA for the CDR3: TGTGCCAGCTCACCGGTGGCAGACACAGAACCGTTCTTC.

The chain is built from TRBV30 and TRBJ2-7, with D perhaps given as TRBD1 or TRBD2 (6 bases each). The V gene lost 5 bases and the J gene lost 2 bases, with 10 bases spanning the gap. The CDR3 is 12 amino acids. The V gene's germline CDR1 is GTSNPN and CDR2 SVGIG (reference sequence). In DNA, the CDR3 is TGTGCCTGGGGAGGGACACCCTACGAGCAGTACGTC. Protein sequence: CAWGGTPYEQYV.

The chain combines TRBV19 with TRBJ1-5; possibly TRBD1 for D (5 bases). CDR1 and CDR2 from the germline V gene are LNHDA and SQIVND (reference sequence). V was cut by 4 bases and J by 2 bases, with 15 bases left in between. The CDR3 has 16 amino acids. The CDR3 bases are TGTGCCAGTAGTAACCCCGGGGGAGTGGGCAATCAGCCCCAGCATTTT. This sequence encodes CASSNPGGVGNQPQHF.

V gene TRBV5-4 combines with J gene TRBJ2-5; no firm D call. V gave up 4 bases and J gave up 1 base, with 11 bases separating them. The CDR3 covers 14 residues. Germline V gene data show CDR1 as SGHNT and CDR2 as YYREEE (reference sequence). The CDR3 DNA reads as TGTGCCAGCAGCCCGACGACGGTCCAAGAGACCCAGTACTTC. Its protein product is CASSPTTVQETQYF.

The chain links TRBV9 to TRBJ2-5, with D uncertain. The germline CDR1 and CDR2 sequences are SGDLS and YYNGEE. This CDR3 comprises 15 residues. The V end was cut by 1 base, the J end by 1 base, with 11 bases between. The CDR3 protein is CASSVTGLSQETQYF. The DNA of the CDR3 is TGTGCCAGCAGCGTAACGGGCCTGTCCCAAGAGACCCAGTACTTC.

The chain uses TRBV3-1 (or the pseudogene TRBV3-2) and TRBJ1-2, with 9 bases aligning to TRBD1. J lost 8 bases, V lost 4 bases, and 14 bases had no gene match. CDR1 and CDR2 from the germline V gene are LGHDT and YNNKEL (reference sequence). The CDR3 runs to 16 residues. CDR3 nucleotides: TGTGCCAGCAGCCCCCCCGGACAGGGGATGATCGGCGGCTACACCTTC. Translation gives CASSPPGQGMIGGYTF.

V is TRBV18 and J is TRBJ2-1; TRBD2 aligns across 9 bases. The CDR3 runs to 17 residues. In germline, CDR1 is KGHSH, CDR2 LQKENI. V was clipped by 5 bases and J by 8 bases; unmatched bases: 16. This CDR3 reads CASSSLKIAGAIDEQFF. CDR3 DNA: TGTGCCAGCTCATCCTTAAAAATAGCGGGAGCAATTGATGAGCAGTTCTTC.

CDR3 sequence reads: CSSSGVLCRGREQYV. The CDR3 DNA reads as TGCAGCTCCTCGGGGGTTCTTTGCAGGGGGCGGGAGCAGTACGTC. The gene calls are TRBV29-1 and TRBJ2-7, with 8 bases aligning to TRBD1. The CDR3 is 15 amino acids. V lost 8 bases, J lost 7 bases, and 19 bases stayed unmatched. CDR1 and CDR2 from the germline V gene are SQVTM and ANQGSEA.

This clone was picked up one time. V and J are TRBV27 and TRBJ2-7, with D perhaps matching TRBD2 (5 bases). The ends were cut back, 4 bases at V and 0 bases at J, with 13 bases in the middle. CDR1 and CDR2 from the germline V gene are MNHEY and SMNVEV (reference sequence). This CDR3 spans 15 amino acids. CDR3 protein: CASSSNGGVSYEQYF. The CDR3 coding sequence is TGTGCCAGCAGTTCCAACGGAGGTGTCTCCTACGAGCAGTACTTC.

The chain recombines TRBV19 with TRBJ1-4, with TRBD1 as a possible D gene (5 bases). This CDR3 is 14 amino acids long. Deletions cut 3 bases from V and 7 bases from J, with 12 bases between. Germline-derived CDR1 and CDR2 are LNHDA and SQIVND (reference sequence). CDR3 nucleotides: TGTGCCAGTAGTATCCCCGGGGGAAGTGAAAAACTGTTTTTT. It yields the protein CASSIPGGSEKLFF.

The chain couples TRBV5-1 to TRBJ2-5; 10 nucleotides match TRBD1. Germline CDR1 reads SGHRS; CDR2 reads YFSETQ. This CDR3 has 14 amino acids. Trimming at V came to 4 bases and at J to 3 bases, leaving 3 bases not matched to a gene. DNA for the CDR3: TGCGCCAGCAGCGCGGACAGGGGGGAAGAGACCCAGTACTTC. This codes for CASSADRGEETQYF.

The CDR3: CASSSERGSSYEQYF. CDR3 DNA: TGTGCCAGCAGCTCCGAGCGGGGAAGCTCCTACGAGCAGTACTTC. The J gene is TRBJ2-7, the V gene TRBV5-4; 7 positions match TRBD2. J lost 0 bases, V lost 3 bases, and 6 bases had no gene match. The CDR3 is 15 residues long. In germline, CDR1 is SGHNT, CDR2 YYREEE (reference sequence).

The gene calls are TRBV5-6 and TRBJ1-2; maybe TRBD1 (5 bases). Trimming removed 0 bases at V and 10 bases at J, with 22 bases between. This CDR3 comprises 16 residues. The V gene's germline CDR1 is SGHDT and CDR2 YYEEEE. The chain's CDR3 is CASSLGPAGNHVVYTF. Here the CDR3 DNA reads TGTGCCAGCAGCTTGGGACCGGCAGGGAATCATGTGGTCTACACCTTC.

Comments on this clone: A much more abundant neighbour one base away suggests this may be a read error. CDR3 amino acids: CASSLSGYQPQHF. In DNA form, the CDR3 reads TGTGCCAGCAGTTTATCAGGGTATCAGCCCCAGCATTTT. The rearrangement joins TRBV12-3 or TRBV12-4 to TRBJ1-5; D may be TRBD1 (5 bases). This CDR3 has 13 amino acids. V was trimmed by 2 bases and J by 5 bases, leaving 7 bases between them.

This chain links TRBV2 with TRBJ1-1; the D gene is possibly TRBD1 (5 bases). Germline V gene lookup returns CDR1 SNHLY and CDR2 FYNNEI. Deletions cut 7 bases from V and 0 bases from J, with 12 bases between. The CDR3 is made up of 14 amino acids. Here the CDR3 DNA reads TGTGCCAGCACCCCGACAGACTTGAACACTGAAGCTTTCTTT. This encodes CASTPTDLNTEAFF.

The rearrangement joins TRBV3-1 (or the pseudogene TRBV3-2) to TRBJ1-2, with D possibly matching TRBD1 (6 bases). Germline CDR1 reads LGHDT; CDR2 reads YNNKEL (reference sequence). The CDR3 is made up of 15 amino acids. Trimming stripped 4 bases from V and 2 bases from J, with 14 bases between. The CDR3: CASSRRDTLNYGYTF. As DNA, the CDR3 is TGTGCCAGCAGCCGGCGGGACACGCTCAACTATGGCTACACCTTC.

This chain uses TRBV6-5 with TRBJ2-7, with TRBD1 identical over 9 bases. J gave up 6 bases and V 6 bases, and 9 bases lay outside the gene matches. Per germline, CDR1 MNHEY and CDR2 SVGAGI. The CDR3 has 14 residues. The CDR3 sequence is CASRTGTGFSEQYF. CDR3 sequence (DNA): TGTGCCAGCAGGACCGGGACAGGGTTTAGCGAGCAGTACTTC.